This entry lists 27 T cell receptor beta chains sequenced from one sample in a study of PD-1 blockade in classical Hodgkin lymphoma. Libraries were prepared by immunoSEQ multiplex PCR; TCRdb keeps only in-frame clonotypes and omits some of them. The sample yields about 89,000 clones, about nine tenths seen once. Time point here: cycle 4 day 1 (C4D1), after less than seven weeks of nivolumab. After autologous stem cell transplantation all patients relapsed, and prior brentuximab vedotin exposure differed between cohorts. The specimen was peripheral blood mononuclear cells (PBMCs), collected before the fourth cycle of nivolumab. The receptor set was obtained from a human donor with classical Hodgkin lymphoma.

V is TRBV9 and J is TRBJ2-2, with TRBD2 matching 8 bases. The CDR3 spans 15 residues. J was trimmed by 6 bases and V by 6 bases; bases with no gene match: 10. CDR1 SGDLS and CDR2 YYNGEE come from the germline V gene. For the CDR3, the DNA is TGTGCCAGCACAGGTTCCAGCGGGGGCTCCGGGGAGCTGTTTTTT. Protein product: CASTGSSGGSGELFF. Supplemented by reference TRBV9 and TRBJ2-2, the full variable domain reads DSGVTQTPKHLITATGQRVTLRCSPRSGDLSVYWYQQSLDQGLQFLIQYYNGEERAKGNILERFSAQQFPDLHSELNLSSLELGDSALYFCASTGSSGGSGELFFGEGSRLTVL.

V usage is TRBV7-9 and J usage is TRBJ2-5; no definite D call. There are 14 residues in the CDR3. Deletions cut 0 bases from V and 5 bases from J, with 10 bases between. Per germline, CDR1 SEHNR and CDR2 FQNEAQ (reference sequence). Written as DNA, the CDR3 is TGTGCCAGCAGCTTAGCGCTAAGGTTGGAGACCCAGTACTTC. It yields the protein CASSLALRLETQYF.

The chain is built from TRBV7-9 and TRBJ1-2; D not certain. This CDR3 region has 14 residues. Looked up from germline, CDR1 is SEHNR and CDR2 is FQNEAQ (reference sequence). With 1 base removed from V and 6 bases from J, the gap between germline ends came to 12 bases. This chain's CDR3 is CASSLGESVNGYTF. The CDR3 region has the DNA TGTGCCAGCAGCTTAGGGGAGTCAGTAAATGGCTACACCTTC.

The chain's CDR3 is CASSLVSGYTF. The CDR3 region has the DNA TGTGCCAGCAGCTTAGTCTCCGGCTACACCTTC. This sequence joins TRBV7-2 and TRBJ1-2; D unclear. This CDR3 has 11 amino acids. Germline V CDR1 and CDR2: SGHTA, FQGNSA. V dropped 1 base and J dropped 8 bases, with 5 bases sitting between them.

The V call is TRBV7-2, the J call TRBJ1-3; no firm D call. The CDR3 has 13 amino acids. V was shortened by 6 bases and J by 4 bases, with 10 bases between the two germline ends. The germline gives CDR1 SGHTA, CDR2 FQGNSA. In DNA, the CDR3 is TGTGCCAGCAGACCTAGGTCCGGAAACACCATATATTTT. It yields the protein CASRPRSGNTIYF. Together with reference TRBV7-2 and TRBJ1-3, the CDR3 gives the full variable domain: GAGVSQSPSNKVTEKGKDVELRCDPISGHTALYWYRQSLGQGLEFLIYFQGNSAPDKSGLPSDRFSAERTGGSVSTLTIQRTQQEDSAVYLCASRPRSGNTIYFGEGSWLTVV.

This chain connects TRBV28 to TRBJ1-2; D possibly corresponds to TRBD1 (6 bases). Germline V gene lookup returns CDR1 MDHEN and CDR2 SYDVKM. CDR3 length equals 15 residues. Trimming removed 3 bases from V and 0 bases from J, with 11 bases in between. The chain's CDR3 is CASSFPWTANYGYTF. The DNA of the CDR3 is TGTGCCAGCAGTTTCCCCTGGACAGCTAACTATGGCTACACCTTC.

The V call is TRBV5-1, the J call TRBJ2-3; tentatively, D is TRBD1 or TRBD2 (5 bases each). The ends were cut back, 3 bases at V and 3 bases at J, with 17 bases in the middle. Germline lookup yields CDR1 SGHRS and CDR2 YFSETQ. The CDR3 spans 16 residues. CDR3 nucleotides: TGCGCCAGCAGCTGGCGAGGGGTCGAAGCGACAGATACGCAGTATTTT. Translation: CASSWRGVEATDTQYF.

The chain has TRBV19 and TRBJ2-3; D remains ambiguous. The germline V and J ends were trimmed by 8 bases and 4 bases, with 19 bases remaining between them. Germline V gene lookup returns CDR1 LNHDA and CDR2 SQIVND (reference sequence). This CDR3 spans 15 amino acids. The CDR3 bases are TGTGCCAGTCGACGTGGACGAGTCCCGTCAGATACGCAGTATTTT. Its translation is CASRRGRVPSDTQYF. The full variable domain, its missing parts supplied by reference TRBV19 and TRBJ2-3, is DGGITQSPKYLFRKEGQNVTLSCEQNLNHDAMYWYRQDPGQGLRLIYYSQIVNDFQKGDIAEGYSVSREKKESFPLTVTSAQKNPTAFYLCASRRGRVPSDTQYFGPGTRLTVL.

The V and J genes are TRBV10-1 and TRBJ1-1; possibly TRBD1 for D (6 bases). Germline V gene lookup returns CDR1 WNHNN and CDR2 SYGVQD (reference sequence). V was trimmed by 2 bases and J by 7 bases, leaving 8 bases between them. CDR3 length equals 12 residues. The CDR3 loop reads CASSEGGLEAFF. The CDR3 nucleotides are TGCGCCAGCAGTGAGGGGGGGCTTGAAGCTTTCTTT.

The V gene is TRBV5-1, the J gene TRBJ2-2; D call uncertain. CDR3 size: 16 residues. Trimming cost V 4 bases and J 0 bases, with 13 bases left between them. Germline values: CDR1 SGHRS, CDR2 YFSETQ. CDR3 protein: CASSDRTAANTGELFF. Here the CDR3 DNA reads TGCGCCAGCAGCGACCGGACGGCCGCGAACACCGGGGAGCTGTTTTTT.

This chain joins TRBV13 and TRBJ1-6; TRBD1 agrees at 8 bases. The trim removed 4 bases at V and 10 bases at J, leaving 15 bases unmatched. Looked up from germline, CDR1 is PRHDT and CDR2 is FYEKMQ (reference sequence). This CDR3 is built from 17 residues. CDR3 sequence reads: CASSSLGQAVIGSPLHF. In DNA, the CDR3 is TGTGCCAGCAGCTCCCTGGGACAGGCCGTCATAGGGTCACCCCTCCACTTT. Variable domain in full (rest from reference TRBV13 and TRBJ1-6): AAGVIQSPRHLIKEKRETATLKCYPIPRHDTVYWYQQGPGQDPQFLISFYEKMQSDKGSIPDRFSAQQFSDYHSELNMSSLELGDSALYFCASSSLGQAVIGSPLHFGNGTRLTVT.

This rearrangement joins TRBV28 to TRBJ1-5, with D possibly matching TRBD1 (5 bases). The CDR3 runs 15 residues. V shed 5 bases and J shed 0 bases, with 11 bases lying between them. From germline, CDR1 is MDHEN and CDR2 SYDVKM. In nucleotides, the CDR3 is TGTGCCAGCAGTGTCGGGACGCTTAGCAATCAGCCCCAGCATTTT. It specifies CASSVGTLSNQPQHF.

V and J are TRBV19 and TRBJ1-4, with 8 bases that match TRBD1. The V gene end was trimmed by 5 bases and the J gene end by 6 bases; junction bases not matched to a gene: 8. Germline lookup yields CDR1 LNHDA and CDR2 SQIVND (reference sequence). This CDR3 is 15 amino acids long. CDR3 region: CASSRWGRGHEKLFF. The CDR3 region has the DNA TGTGCCAGTAGTCGGTGGGGCAGGGGGCATGAAAAACTGTTTTTT.

This clone appeared a single time. The V call is TRBV28, the J call TRBJ2-7; 7 bases agree with TRBD1. With V trimmed by 1 base and J by 3 bases, 3 bases remained unmatched. The CDR3 length is 14 residues. The V gene's germline CDR1 is MDHEN and CDR2 SYDVKM. The CDR3: CASSLLAGGYEQYF. The CDR3 coding sequence is TGTGCCAGCAGTTTATTGGCAGGGGGCTACGAGCAGTACTTC.

The CDR3, as DNA: TGCGCCAGCAGCCAAGATGTTGGGACAGGGGTGCCCGGGGAGCTGTTTTTT. It encodes CASSQDVGTGVPGELFF. The chain links TRBV4-1 to TRBJ2-2, with 10 bases aligning to TRBD1. The length of the CDR3 is 17 residues. Trimming took 0 bases from V and 6 from J; bases not matched to a gene: 7. Per germline, CDR1 MGHRA and CDR2 YSYEKL.

This clone came up a few times. The rearrangement uses TRBV2 and TRBJ1-6, with D possibly matching TRBD1 (6 bases). This CDR3 spans 16 amino acids. Germline V CDR1 and CDR2: SNHLY, FYNNEI. Trimming left V 2 bases short and J 3 bases short, with 11 bases between. The CDR3 sequence is CASSEIQGIYNSPLHF. CDR3 in DNA: TGTGCCAGCAGTGAAATACAGGGAATCTATAATTCACCCCTCCACTTT.

This chain links TRBV7-7 with TRBJ2-5, with D possibly being TRBD2 (6 bases). V lost 3 bases and J 5 bases, leaving 19 bases between the germline ends. This CDR3 region has 16 residues. CDR1 SSHAT and CDR2 FNYEAQ come from the germline V gene (reference sequence). CDR3 coding DNA: TGTGCCAGCAGCTTGTTGGAGGGCAGGGATGGCGAGACCCAGTACTTC. Protein sequence: CASSLLEGRDGETQYF. The whole variable domain, filled in from reference TRBV7-7 and TRBJ2-5, reads GAGVSQSPRYKVTKRGQDVTLRCDPISSHATLYWYQQALGQGPEFLTYFNYEAQPDKSGLPSDRFSAERPEGSISTLTIQRTEQRDSAMYRCASSLLEGRDGETQYFGPGTRLLVL.

The V and J genes are TRBV7-2 and TRBJ1-2, with D tentatively TRBD1 (6 bases). Per germline, CDR1 SGHTA and CDR2 FQGNSA. The V and J ends lost 2 bases and 3 bases respectively, with 22 bases between them. The CDR3 runs to 18 residues. The CDR3 nucleotides read TGTGCCAGCAGCTTACGTGGGTCCCGGGGGGCTGAAGACTATGGCTACACCTTC. This translates into CASSLRGSRGAEDYGYTF.

The chain has TRBV9 and TRBJ2-3; D is undetermined. The CDR3 sequence is 13 residues long. Germline lookup yields CDR1 SGDLS and CDR2 YYNGEE. Trimming removed 2 bases at V and 3 bases at J, with 7 bases between. CDR3 region: CASSVAGTDTQYF. CDR3 DNA: TGTGCCAGCAGCGTCGCCGGTACAGATACGCAGTATTTT.

This chain links TRBV19 with TRBJ1-2; 7 nucleotides match TRBD1. CDR3 length: 16 residues. J was trimmed by 4 bases and V by 7 bases; bases with no gene match: 15. Germline V gene sequence: CDR1 LNHDA, CDR2 SQIVND (reference sequence). This CDR3 reads CASTLEDGTATYGYTF. CDR3 DNA sequence: TGTGCCAGTACCCTGGAGGACGGGACAGCAACCTATGGCTACACCTTC.

This rearrangement joins TRBV4-3 to TRBJ2-7, with D uncertain. CDR3 size: 16 residues. Per the germline V gene, CDR1 is LGHNA and CDR2 is YSLEER. Trimming shortened V by 0 bases and J by 0 bases, and 12 bases separated the two germline ends. CDR3: CASSQDFSRSSYEQYF. Written as DNA, the CDR3 is TGCGCCAGCAGCCAAGATTTCAGCCGGAGCTCCTACGAGCAGTACTTC.

This rearrangement joins TRBV2 to TRBJ2-1; 12 bases agree with TRBD2. With 6 bases clipped from V and 0 bases from J, the junction kept 3 bases outside the gene matches. Germline V gene sequence: CDR1 SNHLY, CDR2 FYNNEI. CDR3 length: 16 amino acids. For the CDR3, the DNA is TGTGCCAGCAGCGCTAGCGGGGGGGACTCCTACAATGAGCAGTTCTTC. Protein sequence: CASSASGGDSYNEQFF. Based on the CDR3 plus reference TRBV2 and TRBJ2-1, the full variable domain is EPEVTQTPSHQVTQMGQEVILRCVPISNHLYFYWYRQILGQKVEFLVSFYNNEISEKSEIFDDQFSVERPDGSNFTLKIRSTKLEDSAMYFCASSASGGDSYNEQFFGPGTRLTVL.

V and J are TRBV11-3 and TRBJ2-2; weak D call: TRBD1 (6 bases). The CDR3 extends over 13 amino acids. Germline V gene sequence: CDR1 SGHNT, CDR2 YENEEA. Trimming left V 5 bases short and J 9 bases short, with 13 bases between. DNA of the CDR3: TGTGCCAGCAGCCCAAAACAGGGTTGGGAGCTGTTTTTT. Amino acids: CASSPKQGWELFF.

The J gene is TRBJ1-1, the V gene TRBV19, with D possibly being TRBD1 (5 bases). CDR1 is LNHDA and CDR2 is SQIVND in the germline V gene (reference sequence). This CDR3 contains 15 residues. The V end lost 1 base, the J end lost 5 bases, and 14 bases lay between the germline ends. The CDR3: CASSIGVGGGTEAFF. The CDR3 coding sequence is TGTGCCAGTAGTATAGGGGTCGGGGGTGGAACTGAAGCTTTCTTT.

The V gene is TRBV12-5, the J gene TRBJ1-2, with 7 bases identical to TRBD1. The CDR3 length is 13 residues. From germline, CDR1 is LGHNT and CDR2 FRNRAP. The V gene end was trimmed by 0 bases and the J gene end by 10 bases; junction bases not matched to a gene: 5. DNA for the CDR3: TGTGCTAGTGGTTTGGTAAGGGGGCTGCACTACACCTTC. Encoded protein: CASGLVRGLHYTF.

The count of this clone is one. This chain joins TRBV7-8 and TRBJ2-7; either TRBD1 or TRBD2 may fit D (5 bases each). The CDR3 runs 16 residues. Per germline, CDR1 SGHVS and CDR2 FQNEAQ. The V end was cut by 7 bases, the J end by 0 bases, with 19 bases between. The CDR3 is CASTPPRAGSSYEQYF. CDR3 nucleotide sequence: TGTGCCAGCACCCCTCCGAGGGCAGGGTCCTCCTACGAGCAGTACTTC.

The V call is TRBV6-4, the J call TRBJ1-1; D is uncertain. With 5 bases removed from V and 0 bases from J, the gap between germline ends came to 13 bases. Per the germline V gene, CDR1 is MRHNA and CDR2 is SNTAGT. The CDR3 totals 15 residues. CDR3 in amino acids: CASSLEAGMNTEAFF. The CDR3 bases are TGTGCCAGCAGTTTGGAGGCGGGGATGAACACTGAAGCTTTCTTT.